Detailed here is one T cell receptor (beta chain). Its antigen is undetermined. This specimen comes from a study of CD8 T cells in Susac syndrome. Broader study findings: The study admitted that it had a relatively small number of individuals in its TCR sequencing and HLA analysis.

In germline, CDR1 is MNHEY, CDR2 SMNVEV (reference sequence). The CDR3 runs 15 residues. With V trimmed by 0 bases and J by 5 bases, 4 bases remained unmatched. RNA was extracted with the RNeasy kit, and a quantity of roughly 0.45 to 1 ug was reverse transcribed using random hexamers. Amplification of TCR beta CDR3 by immunoSEQ multiplex PCR spanned 54 Vbeta and 13 Jbeta. One entry per CDR3 protein results from TCRdb running MiXCR on the immunoSEQ multiplex PCR reads. This table holds about 430,000 distinct CDR3 sequences, more than 70% found once. Sequencing of TCR beta was carried out in blood CD8+ and CD4+ T cells.

The clonotype originates from a human donor with multiple sclerosis. The sample consisted of CD8+ T cells from PBMCs. This chain connects TRBV27 to TRBJ2-1, with 7 bases aligning to TRBD2. In nucleotides, the CDR3 is TGTGCCAGCAGTTTATCTCTAGCGGAGAACAATGAGCAGTTCTTC. This codes for CASSLSLAENNEQFF.